The rows below give T cell receptor beta chains drawn from one sample of a study of T cell changes during pregnancy in multiple sclerosis. Some clones are missing from TCRdb's copy, which holds only in-frame ones; the method was immunoSEQ multiplex PCR. The sample consists of over 45,000 clones, about 92% of them appearing once. The sequencing used peripheral blood, collected in the third trimester of pregnancy. The receptors originated from a female donor with multiple sclerosis, enrolled in a pregnancy study. Each CDR3 is given with its conserved first and last residue.

J,V,CDR3
TRBJ2-7,TRBV11-2,CASSSPGTSYEQYF
TRBJ1-1,TRBV7-6,CASSLEEGGWDTEAFF
TRBJ1-2,TRBV29-1,CSVGRQGAPDGYTF
TRBJ2-5,TRBV11-2,CASSLELLKTQYF
TRBJ2-1,TRBV6-4,CASSDSTSGYNEQFF
TRBJ1-2,TRBV6-5,CASRKTGSVGYTF
TRBJ2-5,TRBV7-2,CASSLVDLPVETQYF
TRBJ2-2,TRBV4-2,CASSQVLNTGELFF
TRBJ2-1,TRBV9,CASSVGDRAVGNEQFF
TRBJ2-5,TRBV2,CASSVRAGEATQYF
TRBJ2-1,TRBV28,CASSLYLDSYNEQFF
TRBJ2-5,TRBV7-3,CASSLKQGARETQYF
TRBJ2-4,TRBV5-5,CASSFEQGVLNIQYF
TRBJ2-5,TRBV13,CASSRSEETQYF